The following is a TCR beta chain sequence with its context. This clone was counted between two and nine times. The antigen it recognizes is unknown. Per-base qualities were not stored, and no clone one base away is much larger. To sequence the TCRbeta CDR3 region, genomic DNA was isolated from the sorted cells. The immunoSEQ Assay was used to sequence the TCRbeta CDR3 regions. This is the immuneACCESS table as TCRdb keeps it, with only in-frame sequences that have V and J called. A part of the clones is gone; compared with another copy, unresolved V genes explain less than half, and the rest is unexplained. The sample yields about 50,000 clones; 70% to 85% were counted once. The ten largest clones add up to roughly 1.6% of the sample. The trial excluded patients who had a history of autoimmune disease or were on systemic immunosuppression. Peripheral blood for TCR sequencing was drawn from every dose cohort at baseline, at cycle 4 day 1 and at cycle 7 day 1. The samples were drawn from a first-in-human, open-label, multicenter phase I dose-escalation trial of ivuxolimab. Adults with locally advanced or metastatic head and neck squamous cell, hepatocellular, melanoma or renal cell carcinoma were enrolled in the trial. Before TCR sequencing, CD4+ T cells and CD8+ T cells were sorted from peripheral blood as separate populations.

From a lookup of the germline V gene (reference sequence), CDR1 and CDR2 are LNHDA and SQIVND. V is pared back by 6 bases and J by 4 bases, with 5 bases lying between the germline termini. Including the terminal cysteine and phenylalanine, the CDR3 comprises 11 residues. The kept DNA is CDR3 alone, 33 bases in frame from the first base. This sample stems from a study of OX40 agonist ivuxolimab in advanced cancers. About the full investigation: The costimulatory receptor OX40 (CD134) was targeted by ivuxolimab, a fully human IgG2 agonistic monoclonal antibody. Intravenous ivuxolimab was administered to patients every 2 weeks at six dose levels: 0.01, 0.1, 0.3, 1.5, 3 and 10 mg/kg. Of the roughly 51 patients in dose escalation, some 20 had hepatocellular carcinoma, some 15 had melanoma, 9 had renal cell carcinoma and 9 had head and neck cancer. A male proportion of around 80% and a mean age of approximately 58 years, ranging from 23 to 79, were recorded for the dose-escalation cohort. Patients were allowed to have had prior anti-PD-1, anti-PD-L1 or anti-CTLA-4 therapy, and around 40% of the dose-escalation patients had previously received checkpoint inhibitors. Partial responses occurred in three dose-escalation patients, of whom one had hepatocellular carcinoma and two had cutaneous melanoma. The point of sequencing TCRbeta in the periphery was to test whether ivuxolimab changed TCR sequence diversity and drove clonal T-cell expansion. The paper describes the monotherapy dose-escalation part (N of about 50 patients) of the phase I trial of ivuxolimab.

Overall study results and their limits: Low levels of normalized T-cell clonal expansion were also seen in some patients who did not respond. At doses of 0.1 to 3.0 mg/kg, clonal expansion of both CD4+ and CD8+ blood T cells was observed from baseline to week 6. After ivuxolimab, CD8+ T cells had more expanded clones than CD4+ T cells on average. Which antigens the clonally expanded peripheral T cells were specific for was not determined. In partial responders in the 0.1-3.0 mg/kg groups, normalized peripheral clonal expansion was found to be among the lowest, especially among CD8+ T cells.

The receptor was derived from an adult with an advanced solid tumor such as melanoma, head and neck, liver or kidney cancer. The chain employs TRBV19 and TRBJ2-3; TRBD2 is a weak D gene call, 5 bases matching. The source was CD4+ or CD8+ T cells sorted from blood, collected in a trial of the OX40 agonist ivuxolimab. The DNA sequence is TGTGCCAGTAGGCGGGCAGATACGCAGTATTTT. This is translated as CASRRADTQYF. With the rest looked up from the reference TRBV19 and TRBJ2-3 genes rather than sequenced, the full variable domain is DGGITQSPKYLFRKEGQNVTLSCEQNLNHDAMYWYRQDPGQGLRLIYYSQIVNDFQKGDIAEGYSVSREKKESFPLTVTSAQKNPTAFYLCASRRADTQYFGPGTRLTVL.